This is a list of T cell receptor beta chains from one sample in a study of blood T cell repertoires in COVID-19. The data were produced by immunoSEQ multiplex PCR, yet TCRdb's version contains in-frame clones alone and is incomplete. The sample lists more than 250,000 clones, just over 85% occurring once. Sequencing was done on a sample of PBMCs or T cells enriched from blood (not recorded which). The receptors come from a woman under 30 who had recovered from COVID-19. Both conserved end residues are trimmed from each CDR3.

>TRBV30|TRBJ1-5
AWSAKHTGSQPQH
>TRBV5-5|TRBJ2-4
ASSFSENIQY
>TRBV9|TRBJ1-2
ASSVGEGDGYT
>TRBV7-8|TRBJ2-7
ASSATGGLVYEQY
>TRBV30|TRBJ2-5
AWRRGTGPQETQY
>TRBV9|TRBJ2-3
ASSVGAGGNEDTQY
>TRBV11-1|TRBJ2-2
ASSPGQGVVGELF
>TRBV30|TRBJ2-1
AWSVGTGDLYEQF
>TRBV4-1|TRBJ1-4
ASSHRDSGEKLF
>TRBV3-1/TRBV3-2|TRBJ2-3
ASSLYTDTQY
>TRBV7-2|TRBJ1-1
ASSISGTGGPSEAF
>TRBV19|TRBJ1-3
ASTPGQGLAGNTIY
>TRBV5-4|TRBJ2-2
ASSPGGTGELF
>TRBV27|TRBJ2-1
ASSPKPGLAGDNEQF
>TRBV6-5|TRBJ1-2
ASSYADRTDYGYT
>TRBV28|TRBJ2-7
ASSSGPLYEQY
>TRBV2|TRBJ2-5
ASRTAWKETQY
>TRBV20-1|TRBJ2-5
SAQHQETQY
>TRBV4-1|TRBJ1-1
ASSPLRGTEAF
>TRBV6-5|TRBJ2-1
ASSYRASGEQF
>TRBV4-1|TRBJ2-7
ASSQGILRGGGTDGEQY
>TRBV2|TRBJ2-3
ASSGGLITDTQY
>TRBV30|TRBJ1-2
AWGGLGADYGYT
>TRBV11-2|TRBJ2-1
ASSLVLNNEQF
>TRBV2|TRBJ1-2
ARAETGGNGYT
>TRBV7-9|TRBJ1-5
ASSSHSGRNQPQH
>TRBV5-1|TRBJ1-2
ASSDHLRDRASGQGETNYGYT
>TRBV9|TRBJ2-2
ASSLPGGTGELF
>TRBV5-1|TRBJ2-1
ASSLAGGPNYNEQF
>TRBV19|TRBJ2-7
ASSIMGQGSYEQY
>TRBV5-4|TRBJ2-5
ASSLGTEQETQY
>TRBV3-1/TRBV3-2|TRBJ2-7
ASSQDDRSRPKQY
>TRBV13|TRBJ2-3
ASTLGQGTDTQY
>TRBV6-1|TRBJ1-4
ASSERTGEKLF
>TRBV30|TRBJ1-2
AWSHQGLDGYT
>TRBV7-8|TRBJ2-7
ASSSSTEKAEQY
>TRBV18|TRBJ1-2
ASSPFTQAGNSNYGYT
>TRBV3-1/TRBV3-2|TRBJ1-3
ASSQGSGGKGNTIY
>TRBV27|TRBJ1-2
ASSPEAFYRGLESSSGGYT
>TRBV5-1|TRBJ1-2
ASKYDRGSNYGYT
>TRBV11-1|TRBJ2-7
ASSHRTEQY
>TRBV6-5|TRBJ1-2
ASSPRVAGYYGYT
>TRBV2|TRBJ2-3
ASNLPSGGAADTQY
>TRBV5-1|TRBJ1-1
ASTSPGTGLPEAF
>TRBV5-8|TRBJ2-7
ASSEGGAYEQY
>TRBV7-3|TRBJ1-1
ASSSGHQNTEAF
>TRBV3-1/TRBV3-2|TRBJ2-1
ASSSMGLAGYNEQF
>TRBV3-1/TRBV3-2|TRBJ2-1
ASSIGGANEQF
>TRBV28|TRBJ1-1
ASSLPPLSFLNTEAF
>TRBV28|TRBJ2-5
ASTSSRHPSETQY
>TRBV30|TRBJ1-2
AWSATSGYT
>TRBV19|TRBJ1-2
ASSITEYPNYGYT
>TRBV7-9|TRBJ1-2
ASSLTGQGSNYGYT
>TRBV4-1|TRBJ2-7
ASSQLGTSGRAYEQY